Each of the 14 T cell receptor beta chains below was sequenced from the same sample in a study of CD8+CD57+ T cells in acquired aplastic anemia. CDR3 and TCR beta VDJ profiling relied on a genomic DNA template. MiXCR was run by TCRdb on the reads, yielding one entry per CDR3 protein. The sample yields roughly 260,000 distinct CDR3 sequences, roughly half seen once. CD8+CD57+ cell expansion, shown by flow cytometry, had occurred in the patients selected for sequencing. Sequenced material: sorted CD4+, CD8+, or CD8+CD57+ T cells (not recorded which) from PBMCs. All receptors come from a human donor with aplastic anemia.

This chain connects TRBV30 to TRBJ2-7, with 7 bases fitting TRBD1. The CDR3 is 15 residues long. The ends lost 4 bases at V and 0 bases at J; junction bases unmatched: 9. Germline CDR1 reads GTSNPN; CDR2 reads SVGIG (reference sequence). The CDR3 nucleotides are TGTGCCTGGACCCATCAGCCAGGGGGCTCCTACGAGCAGTACTTC. It encodes CAWTHQPGGSYEQYF.

Many counts were recorded for this clonotype. The J gene is TRBJ2-1, the V gene TRBV7-8; TRBD1 agrees at 9 bases. The CDR3 is 19 residues long. Germline assignment: CDR1 SGHVS and CDR2 FQNEAQ. V shed 4 bases, J shed 2 bases, and the junction held 15 bases outside the gene matches. This chain's CDR3 is CASSSRALIRDRAYNEQFF. For the CDR3, the DNA is TGTGCCAGCAGCTCCCGGGCCTTAATCCGGGACAGGGCCTACAATGAGCAGTTCTTC.

J is TRBJ1-2 and V is TRBV19; D is unresolved. The CDR3 has 17 amino acids. Trimming stripped 11 bases from V and 0 bases from J, with 25 bases between. From germline, CDR1 is LNHDA and CDR2 SQIVND (reference sequence). The CDR3 DNA reads TGTGCCTGGAGTGGTCGGCCCTTGCCGAATTCTAACTATGGCTACACCTTC. Its translation: CAWSGRPLPNSNYGYTF. The full variable domain, in which reference TRBV19 and TRBJ1-2 provide the parts outside the CDR3, is DGGITQSPKYLFRKEGQNVTLSCEQNLNHDAMYWYRQDPGQGLRLIYYSQIVNDFQKGDIAEGYSVSREKKESFPLTVTSAQKNPTAFYLCAWSGRPLPNSNYGYTFGSGTRLTVV.

This clonotype has at least ten counts. This chain uses TRBV19 with TRBJ1-3; D remains unclear. Germline assignment: CDR1 LNHDA and CDR2 SQIVND (reference sequence). This CDR3 region has 15 residues. V lost 2 bases and J 0 bases, leaving 8 bases between the germline ends. The CDR3 DNA is TGTGCCAGTAGTATAACGTGGACCTCTGGAAACACCATATATTTT. Translating gives CASSITWTSGNTIYF.

The sample holds many counts of this clonotype. The genes are TRBV6-1 and TRBJ2-1; D is ambiguous. V was cut by 1 base and J by 2 bases, with 9 bases left in between. Germline CDR1 and CDR2: MNHNS and SASEGT. The CDR3 is 15 residues long. CDR3 in amino acids: CASSEVQEAYNEQFF. In DNA form, the CDR3 reads TGTGCCAGCAGTGAAGTCCAGGAAGCCTACAATGAGCAGTTCTTC.

The chain uses TRBV7-9 and TRBJ1-2, with 8 bases aligning to TRBD1. Germline V gene sequence: CDR1 SEHNR, CDR2 FQNEAQ (reference sequence). Trimming took 5 bases from V and 4 from J; bases not matched to a gene: 6. CDR3 size: 14 residues. The CDR3 sequence: CASSDRTGSYGYTF. Written as DNA, the CDR3 is TGTGCCAGCAGCGATAGGACAGGGAGCTATGGCTACACCTTC. Full variable domain (missing parts from reference TRBV7-9 and TRBJ1-2): DTGVSQNPRHKITKRGQNVTFRCDPISEHNRLYWYRQTLGQGPEFLTYFQNEAQLEKSRLLSDRFSAERPKGSFSTLEIQRTEQGDSAMYLCASSDRTGSYGYTFGSGTRLTVV.

This clonotype was observed many times. This sequence joins TRBV5-6 and TRBJ1-1; 7 bases match TRBD1. The J segment lost 0 bases and the V segment lost 4 bases, leaving 12 bases of the junction unmatched. Germline loops: CDR1 SGHDT, CDR2 YYEEEE. The CDR3 sequence is 17 residues long. CDR3 DNA: TGTGCCAGCAGCCGTCCTCCGGGACAGCTAATGAACACTGAAGCTTTCTTT. Its protein is CASSRPPGQLMNTEAFF.

This chain joins TRBV29-1 and TRBJ1-1; D is unresolved. V was pared by 4 bases and J by 5 bases, with 20 bases between. The CDR3 totals 15 residues. CDR1 and CDR2 (germline): SQVTM, ANQGSEA. In DNA, the CDR3 is TGCAGCGTTGTAGGTTCAGTAGGAGGAGGAACTGAAGCTTTCTTT. Its translation: CSVVGSVGGGTEAFF.

The chain is built from TRBV20-1 and TRBJ2-1; weak D call: TRBD2 (6 bases). The CDR3 spans 13 residues. Trimming cost V 0 bases and J 10 bases, with 13 bases left between them. Germline CDR1 reads DFQATT; CDR2 reads SNEGSKA (reference sequence). DNA of the CDR3: TGCAGTGCTAGAGAGTTACGGGAGTACGAGCAGTTCTTC. It translates to CSARELREYEQFF.

The rearrangement uses TRBV30 and TRBJ2-5; D might be TRBD1 or TRBD2, each matching 5 bases. Germline lookup yields CDR1 GTSNPN and CDR2 SVGIG (reference sequence). V was clipped by 8 bases and J by 9 bases, with 34 bases between them. This CDR3 has 17 amino acids. The CDR3 nucleotides are TGTGCCAGCCGTTTATCGAGCAGGGACCCGATGGATCAGCCCCAGTACTTC. Its translation: CASRLSSRDPMDQPQYF.

On this clonotype itself: This may come from a read error, since a much larger clone is one base off. V is TRBV5-4 and J is TRBJ2-7; 14 bases fit TRBD2. CDR1 and CDR2 from the germline V gene are SGHNT and YYREEE (reference sequence). The CDR3 contains 17 residues. The junction had 13 bases not matched to a gene; V was cut back by 4 bases and J by 7 bases. CDR3 in amino acids: CASSDPSTSGGAHEQYF. For the CDR3, the DNA is TGTGCCAGCAGCGACCCTTCGACTAGCGGGGGGGCACATGAGCAGTACTTC. Together with reference TRBV5-4 and TRBJ2-7, the CDR3 gives the full variable domain: ETGVTQSPTHLIKTRGQQVTLRCSSQSGHNTVSWYQQALGQGPQFIFQYYREEENGRGNFPPRFSGLQFPNYSSELNVNALELDDSALYLCASSDPSTSGGAHEQYFGPGTRLTVT.

This clonotype has a count of ten or more. This rearrangement joins TRBV7-9 to TRBJ2-7; D not resolved. The V and J ends lost 5 bases and 2 bases respectively, with 13 bases between them. This CDR3 contains 14 residues. The germline V gene encodes CDR1 SEHNR and CDR2 FQNEAQ (reference sequence). CDR3 sequence (DNA): TGTGCCAGCAGCCGCGCCACGAGCGCCTACGAGCAGTACTTC. Translation: CASSRATSAYEQYF.

V usage is TRBV9 and J usage is TRBJ2-3, with TRBD1 identical over 10 bases. Germline CDR1 SGDLS, CDR2 YYNGEE. The V segment lost 1 base and the J segment 1 base; nucleotides outside the gene matches: 3. This CDR3 has 16 amino acids. CDR3 region: CASSVYGTGGTDTQYF. DNA of the CDR3: TGTGCCAGCAGCGTATACGGGACAGGGGGCACAGATACGCAGTATTTT.

This clonotype has ten or more counts. The chain employs TRBV4-3 and TRBJ1-3; maybe TRBD1 (5 bases). V was shortened by 0 bases and J by 4 bases, with 13 bases between the two germline ends. The CDR3 has 16 amino acids. The germline gives CDR1 LGHNA, CDR2 YSLEER. In DNA, the CDR3 is TGCGCCAGCAGCCAAGATCCGGGGACCTTCGGAAACACCATATATTTT. This codes for CASSQDPGTFGNTIYF.